The 16 T cell receptor beta chains reported below all come from one sample, sequenced in a study of shared clonotypes between healthy human individuals. Naive CD8 cells were CD45RO-negative, positively selected for CCR7, excluding terminally differentiated effector memory CD45RA+ cells. Repertoires were generated with immunoSEQ multiplex PCR, while TCRdb's copy carries only in-frame clones and drops some. Found here are around 2.1 million clones, about 93% of them singletons; the top ten hold roughly 1.7%. Sequenced input: naive CD8+ T cells from PBMCs. All receptors derive from a man aged 18 to 29 in good health. Some clones in this sample may be carry-over from other donors' samples.

The rearrangement links TRBV27 to TRBJ1-1; 8 bases align to TRBD1. CDR1 MNHEY and CDR2 SMNVEV come from the germline V gene (reference sequence). After removal of 3 bases from V and 0 bases from J, the junction contained 3 bases not matched to a gene. The CDR3 sequence is 15 residues long. CDR3 DNA sequence: TGTGCCAGCAGTTTGGCAGGGGGCCTGAACACTGAAGCTTTCTTT. Protein product: CASSLAGGLNTEAFF.

The chain links TRBV7-9 to TRBJ2-1; TRBD1 aligns across 9 bases. Looked up from germline, CDR1 is SEHNR and CDR2 is FQNEAQ (reference sequence). The CDR3 runs 18 residues. Trimming cost V 6 bases and J 4 bases; bases outside gene matches: 16. The CDR3 spells CASRPGQGTGDPYNEQFF. The CDR3 DNA reads as TGTGCCAGCAGACCGGGACAGGGAACGGGAGACCCTTACAATGAGCAGTTCTTC. Together with reference TRBV7-9 and TRBJ2-1, the CDR3 gives the full variable domain: DTGVSQNPRHKITKRGQNVTFRCDPISEHNRLYWYRQTLGQGPEFLTYFQNEAQLEKSRLLSDRFSAERPKGSFSTLEIQRTEQGDSAMYLCASRPGQGTGDPYNEQFFGPGTRLTVL.

V gene TRBV9 combines with J gene TRBJ1-3; no firm D call. V lost 4 bases and J 4 bases, leaving 15 bases between the germline ends. CDR3 length equals 15 residues. Germline-derived CDR1 and CDR2 are SGDLS and YYNGEE. The CDR3 loop is CASSPQAGSGNTIYF. In DNA, the CDR3 is TGTGCCAGCAGCCCCCAGGCGGGTTCGGGAAACACCATATATTTT.

The rearrangement joins TRBV4-1 to TRBJ2-3; 10 bases line up with TRBD2. V trimming: 2 bases; J trimming: 0 bases; junction bases outside the gene matches: 5. The CDR3 extends over 17 amino acids. The germline CDR1 and CDR2 sequences are MGHRA and YSYEKL. The DNA for the CDR3 is TGCGCCAGCAGCCAACTGCATAGCGGGGGGAGCACAGATACGCAGTATTTT. This translates into CASSQLHSGGSTDTQYF.

The chain is built from TRBV9 and TRBJ2-7; maybe TRBD2 (6 bases). CDR3 length equals 15 residues. CDR1 and CDR2 from the germline V gene are SGDLS and YYNGEE. V was shortened by 4 bases and J by 3 bases, with 17 bases between the two germline ends. The CDR3 protein is CASSPSGPSFYEQYF. CDR3 nucleotides: TGTGCCAGCAGCCCGAGCGGGCCCAGCTTCTACGAGCAGTACTTC.

This chain uses TRBV14 with TRBJ2-2; the D call may be TRBD1 or TRBD2 (5 bases each). This CDR3 region has 16 residues. In germline, CDR1 is SGHDN, CDR2 FVKESK. Trimming took off 5 bases at V and 4 bases at J, with 17 bases between the two ends. CDR3 loop: CASSAGPGTGTGELFF. The CDR3 nucleotides read TGTGCCAGCAGCGCCGGGCCGGGGACGGGCACCGGGGAGCTGTTTTTT.

Concerning this clone itself: The identical CDR3 is also encoded by other nucleotide sequences in the sample. V usage is TRBV9 and J usage is TRBJ2-5, with D perhaps matching TRBD2 (6 bases). The germline gives CDR1 SGDLS, CDR2 YYNGEE. The CDR3 is 14 residues long. V lost 4 bases and J 2 bases, leaving 12 bases between the germline ends. CDR3 DNA: TGTGCCAGCAGCCTGGGGACTCCTCAAGAGACCCAGTACTTC. It translates to CASSLGTPQETQYF.

Concerning this clone itself: Other DNA sequences in the same sample also yield this CDR3. CDR3 DNA: TGTGCCAGCAGCCCAGACAGGGGCGGTGGAAACACCATATATTTT. Amino acids: CASSPDRGGGNTIYF. This chain joins TRBV6-5 and TRBJ1-3; TRBD1 agrees at 8 bases. CDR1 is MNHEY, CDR2 SVGAGI, per germline. This CDR3 comprises 15 residues. J was trimmed by 3 bases and V by 6 bases; bases with no gene match: 7.

This rearrangement joins TRBV19 to TRBJ2-7, with D perhaps TRBD1 or TRBD2 (5 bases each). The CDR3 runs to 17 residues. The germline V and J ends were trimmed by 5 bases and 6 bases, with 26 bases remaining between them. Germline CDR1 is LNHDA and CDR2 is SQIVND (reference sequence). CDR3 in DNA: TGTGCCAGTAGTCTACCTCCGGGGCACCCTAACTCCGGCGAGCAGTACTTC. Encoded protein: CASSLPPGHPNSGEQYF. Based on the CDR3 plus reference TRBV19 and TRBJ2-7, the full variable domain is DGGITQSPKYLFRKEGQNVTLSCEQNLNHDAMYWYRQDPGQGLRLIYYSQIVNDFQKGDIAEGYSVSREKKESFPLTVTSAQKNPTAFYLCASSLPPGHPNSGEQYFGPGTRLTVT.

Concerning this clone itself: At one end the junction does not follow the germline gene, possibly because of a read error. The chain is built from TRBV30 and TRBJ1-5, with D possibly being TRBD1 (5 bases). CDR3 size: 13 residues. Germline loops: CDR1 GTSNPN, CDR2 SVGIG (reference sequence). The CDR3 reads CAWSPGGGETQHF. CDR3 nucleotide sequence: TGTGCCTGGAGTCCCGGGGGGGGAGAGACCCAACATTTT.

J is TRBJ1-5 and V is TRBV28; D not certain. Germline V CDR1 and CDR2: MDHEN, SYDVKM. Trimming shortened V by 3 bases and J by 8 bases, and 8 bases separated the two germline ends. This CDR3 contains 12 residues. CDR3 protein: CASSFASKPQHF. CDR3 DNA: TGTGCCAGCAGTTTCGCTTCAAAGCCCCAGCATTTT. The variable domain in full, completed from reference TRBV28 and TRBJ1-5, reads DVKVTQSSRYLVKRTGEKVFLECVQDMDHENMFWYRQDPGLGLRLIYFSYDVKMKEKGDIPEGYSVSREKKERFSLILESASTNQTSMYLCASSFASKPQHFGDGTRLSIL.

The chain couples TRBV9 to TRBJ2-1; 7 bases line up with TRBD2. Losses at the gene ends were 2 bases for V and 5 bases for J; bases not matched to a gene: 7. Germline V lookup: CDR1 SGDLS, CDR2 YYNGEE. The CDR3 covers 15 residues. The CDR3 protein is CASSVAGAVHNEQFF. DNA of the CDR3: TGTGCCAGCAGCGTCGCGGGAGCGGTCCACAATGAGCAGTTCTTC.

A single count supports this clone. The chain couples TRBV11-2 to TRBJ2-3, with D perhaps matching TRBD2 (7 bases). The germline V gene has CDR1 SGHAT and CDR2 FQNNGV. The CDR3 loop spans 15 amino acids. V lost 5 bases to trimming and J lost 4 bases, with 16 bases between them. The CDR3 region is CASSRIRGGADTQYF. CDR3 nucleotides: TGTGCCAGCAGCCGTATAAGGGGGGGAGCAGATACGCAGTATTTT.

The chain uses TRBV5-3 and TRBJ2-7; D is ambiguous. TRBV5-3 is an open reading frame whose function is uncertain. The CDR3 totals 12 residues. Trimming shortened V by 5 bases and J by 0 bases, and 6 bases separated the two germline ends. As DNA, the CDR3 is TGTGCCAGAAGGGCGAGCTCCTACGAGCAGTACTTC. This gives the protein CARRASSYEQYF.

The V gene is TRBV9, the J gene TRBJ2-5; D is unclear. CDR3 length: 12 residues. Germline lookup yields CDR1 SGDLS and CDR2 YYNGEE. The V end lost 4 bases, the J end lost 2 bases, and 6 bases lay between the germline ends. The CDR3 sequence: CASSTPQETQYF. CDR3 in DNA: TGTGCCAGCAGCACCCCTCAAGAGACCCAGTACTTC.

The V gene is TRBV6-5, the J gene TRBJ1-5; the D is unclear. This CDR3 region has 15 residues. Trimming took off 6 bases at V and 0 bases at J, with 12 bases between the two ends. Germline V gene lookup returns CDR1 MNHEY and CDR2 SVGAGI. Written as DNA, the CDR3 is TGTGCCAGCAGGGTTGGTCGATATAGCAATCAGCCCCAGCATTTT. As protein: CASRVGRYSNQPQHF.